Below are 8 T cell receptor beta chains sequenced from a single sample in a study of blood T cell repertoires in COVID-19. The data were produced by immunoSEQ multiplex PCR, yet TCRdb's version contains in-frame clones alone and is incomplete. In the table there are roughly 250,000 clones, around four fifths of which are singletons. Sequenced material: peripheral blood. The source is an older woman with active or convalescent COVID-19.

V usage is TRBV19 and J usage is TRBJ2-7; 9 nucleotides align to TRBD2. Trimming at V came to 3 bases and at J to 7 bases, leaving 13 bases not matched to a gene. This CDR3 has 16 residues. The germline gives CDR1 LNHDA, CDR2 SQIVND (reference sequence). The CDR3 DNA sequence: TGTGCCAGTAGTATGGATCTAGCGGGGCCTCCGACGGAGCAGTACTTC. Translating it yields CASSMDLAGPPTEQYF.

The chain recombines TRBV15 with TRBJ2-7, with D perhaps matching TRBD1 (6 bases). From germline, CDR1 is LNHNV and CDR2 YYDKDF (reference sequence). Trimming stripped 6 bases from V and 2 bases from J, with 14 bases between. The CDR3 sequence is 14 residues long. DNA of the CDR3: TGTGCCACCAGTACCAACAGGGAAACCTACGAGCAGTACGTC. Its protein product is CATSTNRETYEQYV.

The chain joins TRBV3-1 (or the pseudogene TRBV3-2) to TRBJ1-2, with D unclear. The CDR3 is made up of 14 amino acids. V lost 1 base, J lost 4 bases, and 10 bases lay in between. Germline V gene data show CDR1 as LGHDT and CDR2 as YNNKEL (reference sequence). The CDR3 bases are TGTGCCAGCAGCCAAGGCTACTCCGTCTATGGCTACACCTTC. It encodes CASSQGYSVYGYTF.

The chain links TRBV4-2 to TRBJ1-4, with a tentative D call TRBD1 (5 bases). Between the trimmed V and J ends, which lost 0 bases and 8 bases, there was a span of 19 bases. CDR1 and CDR2 (germline): LGHNA, YNFKEQ. This CDR3 has 17 amino acids. The CDR3 reads CASSQEPRQGIGEKLFF. The DNA for the CDR3 is TGTGCCAGCAGCCAAGAACCGCGGCAGGGAATAGGGGAAAAACTGTTTTTT.

J is TRBJ1-1 and V is TRBV7-8; D uncertain. V dropped 2 bases and J dropped 1 base, with 23 bases sitting between them. The CDR3 is 19 amino acids. From germline, CDR1 is SGHVS and CDR2 FQNEAQ. CDR3 in DNA: TGTGCCAGCAGCTTACTAGCCCTCGCGAGACAAGGAGCGAACACTGAAGCTTTCTTT. Its protein is CASSLLALARQGANTEAFF.

This chain uses TRBV3-1 (or the pseudogene TRBV3-2) with TRBJ1-4, with D uncertain. The length of the CDR3 is 13 residues. The V end lost 3 bases, the J end lost 8 bases, and 10 bases lay between the germline ends. Germline V gene sequence: CDR1 LGHDT, CDR2 YNNKEL (reference sequence). CDR3 amino acids: CASSHRRFEKLFF. The DNA for the CDR3 is TGTGCCAGCAGCCATCGCAGGTTCGAAAAACTGTTTTTT.

This clone was found once. The J gene is TRBJ2-7, the V gene TRBV5-4, with 13 bases aligning to TRBD2. CDR3 length: 15 residues. J lost 1 base, V lost 4 bases, and 2 bases had no gene match. Germline-derived CDR1 and CDR2 are SGHNT and YYREEE (reference sequence). The CDR3 nucleotides read TGTGCCAGCAGCAGGGGACTAGCGGGGTCCTACGAGCAGTACTTC. As protein: CASSRGLAGSYEQYF.

The gene calls are TRBV5-6 and TRBJ1-1; a possible D gene is TRBD1 (6 bases). The ends were cut back, 4 bases at V and 1 base at J, with 11 bases in the middle. CDR3 length: 14 amino acids. Germline V gene lookup returns CDR1 SGHDT and CDR2 YYEEEE. CDR3 residues: CASSLGRGNTEAFF. Here the CDR3 DNA reads TGTGCCAGCAGCCTAGGCAGGGGGAACACTGAAGCTTTCTTT. The full variable domain, in which reference TRBV5-6 and TRBJ1-1 provide the parts outside the CDR3, is DAGVTQSPTHLIKTRGQQVTLRCSPKSGHDTVSWYQQALGQGPQFIFQYYEEEERQRGNFPDRFSGHQFPNYSSELNVNALLLGDSALYLCASSLGRGNTEAFFGQGTRLTVV.